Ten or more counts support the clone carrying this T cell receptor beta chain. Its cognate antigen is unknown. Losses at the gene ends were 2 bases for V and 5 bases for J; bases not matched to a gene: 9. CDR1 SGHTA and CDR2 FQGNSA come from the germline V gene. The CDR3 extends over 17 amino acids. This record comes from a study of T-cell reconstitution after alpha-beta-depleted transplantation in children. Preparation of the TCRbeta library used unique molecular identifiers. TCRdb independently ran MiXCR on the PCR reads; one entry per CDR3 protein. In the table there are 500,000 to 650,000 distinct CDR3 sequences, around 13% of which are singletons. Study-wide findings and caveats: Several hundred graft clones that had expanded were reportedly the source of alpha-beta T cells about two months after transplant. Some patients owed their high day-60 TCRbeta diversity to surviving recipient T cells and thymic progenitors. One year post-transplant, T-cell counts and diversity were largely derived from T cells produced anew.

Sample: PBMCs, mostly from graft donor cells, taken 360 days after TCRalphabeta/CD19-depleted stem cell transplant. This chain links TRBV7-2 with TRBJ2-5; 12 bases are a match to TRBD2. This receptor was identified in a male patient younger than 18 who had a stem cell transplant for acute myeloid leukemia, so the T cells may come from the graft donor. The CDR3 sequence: CASSLTTSGSVAETQYF. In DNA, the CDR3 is TGTGCCAGCAGCTTAACGACTAGCGGGAGTGTTGCGGAGACCCAGTACTTC.